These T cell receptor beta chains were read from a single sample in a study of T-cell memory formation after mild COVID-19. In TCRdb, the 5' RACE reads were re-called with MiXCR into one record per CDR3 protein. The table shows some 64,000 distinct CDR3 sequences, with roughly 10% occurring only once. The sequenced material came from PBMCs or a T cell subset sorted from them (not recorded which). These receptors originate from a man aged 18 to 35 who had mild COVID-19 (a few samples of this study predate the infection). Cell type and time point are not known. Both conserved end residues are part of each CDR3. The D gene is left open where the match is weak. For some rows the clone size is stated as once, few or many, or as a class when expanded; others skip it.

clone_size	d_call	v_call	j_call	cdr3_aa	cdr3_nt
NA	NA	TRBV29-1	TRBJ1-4	CSVAQGRANEKLFF	TGCAGCGTCGCTCAGGGAAGGGCTAATGAAAAACTGTTTTTT
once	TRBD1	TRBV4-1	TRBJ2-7	CASSQVPTGTSYEQYF	TGCGCCAGCAGCCAAGTTCCGACAGGGACCTCCTACGAGCAGTACTTC
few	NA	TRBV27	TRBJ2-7	CASSFSRSYEQYF	TGTGCCAGCAGTTTTTCCCGATCCTACGAGCAGTACTTC
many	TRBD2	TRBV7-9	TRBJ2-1	CASSLVPGTRRHEQFF	TGTGCCAGCAGCTTAGTCCCCGGGACTAGGAGGCATGAGCAGTTCTTC
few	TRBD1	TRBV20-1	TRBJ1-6	CSASEGAGGSPLHF	TGCAGTGCTAGCGAGGGGGCCGGTGGTTCACCCCTCCACTTT
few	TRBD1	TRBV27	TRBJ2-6	CASRRDRAGANVLTF	TGTGCCAGCAGACGGGACAGGGCTGGGGCCAACGTCCTGACTTTC
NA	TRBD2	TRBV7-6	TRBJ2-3	CASSTLAGASGDTQYF	TGTGCCAGCAGCACGCTAGCGGGAGCTTCTGGAGATACGCAGTATTTT
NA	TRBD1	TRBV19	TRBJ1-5	CASSPRGTGSQPQHF	TGTGCCAGTAGTCCTCGGGGGACAGGGAGCCAGCCCCAGCATTTT
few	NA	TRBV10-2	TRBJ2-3	CASSESRGATDTQYF	TGCGCCAGCAGTGAGTCTCGGGGGGCCACAGATACGCAGTATTTT
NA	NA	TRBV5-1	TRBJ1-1	CASSFLGGTEAFF	TGCGCCAGCAGCTTCTTGGGGGGTACTGAAGCTTTCTTT
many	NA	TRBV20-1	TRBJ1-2	CSADRGANGYTF	TGCAGTGCCGATAGGGGCGCGAATGGCTACACCTTC
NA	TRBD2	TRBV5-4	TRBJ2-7	CASSLGPSGDSYEQYF	TGTGCCAGCAGCTTGGGACCTAGCGGGGATTCCTACGAGCAGTACTTC
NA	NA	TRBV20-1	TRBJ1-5	CSANSAGNQPQHF	TGCAGTGCTAACTCGGCCGGCAATCAGCCCCAGCATTTT
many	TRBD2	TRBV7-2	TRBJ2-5	CASSFGTSGGGTQYF	TGTGCCAGCAGCTTCGGGACTAGCGGGGGCGGGACCCAGTACTTC
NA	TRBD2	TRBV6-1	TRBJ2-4	CASSEEWEGLNIQYF	TGTGCCAGCAGTGAAGAATGGGAGGGGTTGAACATTCAGTACTTC
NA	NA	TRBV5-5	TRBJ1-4	CASSPARGREKLFF	TGTGCCAGCAGCCCGGCGAGGGGCCGGGAAAAACTGTTTTTT
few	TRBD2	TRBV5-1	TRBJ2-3	CASSLVLAGSTDTQYF	TGCGCCAGCAGCTTGGTTCTAGCGGGAAGCACAGATACGCAGTATTTT
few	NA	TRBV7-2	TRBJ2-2	CASTIANTGELFF	TGTGCCAGCACCATCGCGAACACCGGGGAGCTGTTTTTT
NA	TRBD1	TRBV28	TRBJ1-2	CASSIPGQGYTF	TGTGCCAGCAGCATTCCGGGACAGGGCTACACCTTC
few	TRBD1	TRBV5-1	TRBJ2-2	CASNPRTGRNTGELFF	TGCGCCAGCAACCCTCGGACAGGCCGGAACACCGGGGAGCTGTTTTTT
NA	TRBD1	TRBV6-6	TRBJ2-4	CASTARTLGQGQNIQYF	TGTGCCAGCACCGCCCGAACCCTCGGACAGGGGCAAAACATTCAGTACTTC
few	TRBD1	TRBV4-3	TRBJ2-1	CASGTGGASYNEQFF	TGCGCCAGCGGAACAGGGGGCGCAAGCTACAATGAGCAGTTCTTC
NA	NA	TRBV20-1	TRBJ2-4	CSARADGLRYIQYF	TGCAGTGCTAGAGCCGACGGATTGAGGTACATTCAGTACTTC
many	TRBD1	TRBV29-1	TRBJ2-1	CSGNRGTYNEQFF	TGCAGCGGGAACAGGGGCACATACAATGAGCAGTTCTTC
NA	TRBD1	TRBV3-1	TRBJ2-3	CASSQDATGGTDTQYF	TGTGCCAGCAGCCAAGACGCGACAGGGGGCACAGATACGCAGTATTTT
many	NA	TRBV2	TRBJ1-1	CASSSQVNTEAFF	TGTGCCAGCAGTTCACAGGTTAACACTGAAGCTTTCTTT
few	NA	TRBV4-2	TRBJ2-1	CASSQDPGAGYNEQFF	TGTGCCAGCAGCCAAGATCCGGGGGCAGGGTACAATGAGCAGTTCTTC
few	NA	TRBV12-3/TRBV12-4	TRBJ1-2	CASSENYGYTF	TGTGCCAGCAGTGAGAACTATGGCTACACCTTC
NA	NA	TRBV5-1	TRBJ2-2	CASRSIPDTGELFF	TGCGCCAGCCGGTCTATCCCAGACACCGGGGAGCTGTTTTTT
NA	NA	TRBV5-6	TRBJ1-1	CASSRIQGNTEAFF	TGTGCCAGCAGCCGGATACAGGGGAACACTGAAGCTTTCTTT
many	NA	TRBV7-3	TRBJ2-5	CASSPQWGETQYF	TGTGCCAGCAGCCCCCAGTGGGGAGAGACCCAGTACTTC
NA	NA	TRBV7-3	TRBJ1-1	CASSLTLGAGLGTEAFF	TGTGCCAGCAGCTTAACGCTCGGGGCAGGGCTGGGCACTGAAGCTTTCTTT
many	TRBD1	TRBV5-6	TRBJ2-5	CASSLVDRVEETQYF	TGTGCCAGCAGCTTGGTGGACAGGGTGGAAGAGACCCAGTACTTC
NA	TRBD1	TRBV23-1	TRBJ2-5	CASRSGTEHQETQYF	TGCGCCAGCAGATCCGGGACAGAACATCAAGAGACCCAGTACTTC
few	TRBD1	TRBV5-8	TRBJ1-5	CASREYRGGNQPQHF	TGTGCCAGCAGGGAATACAGGGGTGGCAATCAGCCCCAGCATTTT
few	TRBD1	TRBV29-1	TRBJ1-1	CSVVRDRGSAEAFF	TGCAGCGTTGTCCGGGACAGGGGGTCGGCTGAAGCTTTCTTT
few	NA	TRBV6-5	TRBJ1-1	CASKNSLSNTEAFF	TGTGCCAGCAAGAACTCATTATCGAACACTGAAGCTTTCTTT
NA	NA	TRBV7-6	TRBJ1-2	CASSLEPTRGYTF	TGTGCCAGCAGCTTGGAGCCCACCCGGGGCTACACCTTC
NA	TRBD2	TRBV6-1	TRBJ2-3	CASRTSGGGDTQYF	TGTGCCAGCAGGACTAGCGGGGGGGGGGATACGCAGTATTTT
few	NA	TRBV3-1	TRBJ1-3	CASRVNSGNTIYF	TGTGCCAGCAGAGTGAACTCTGGAAACACCATATATTTT
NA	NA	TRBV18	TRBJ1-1	CASSYPGQILGAFF	TGTGCCAGCTCATACCCGGGCCAAATTCTAGGGGCTTTCTTT
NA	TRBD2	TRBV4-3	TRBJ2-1	CASSQEIAGGGNEQFF	TGCGCCAGCAGCCAAGAGATAGCGGGGGGGGGAAATGAGCAGTTCTTC
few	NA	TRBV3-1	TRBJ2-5	CASSPRTNYQETQYF	TGTGCCAGCAGCCCTCGGACTAATTACCAAGAGACCCAGTACTTC
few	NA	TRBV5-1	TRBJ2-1	CASSLLRGEEQFF	TGCGCCAGCAGCTTGCTGCGGGGAGAGGAGCAGTTCTTC
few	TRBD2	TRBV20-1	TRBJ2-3	CSAPISGGVTDTQYF	TGCAGTGCACCTATATCGGGGGGGGTCACAGATACGCAGTATTTT
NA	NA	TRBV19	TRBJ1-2	CASTEGQGNYGYTF	TGTGCCAGCACCGAAGGGCAGGGGAACTATGGCTACACCTTC
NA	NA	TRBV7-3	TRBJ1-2	CTSSPVATGLSGYTF	TGTACCAGCAGCCCGGTGGCGACAGGCCTCTCTGGCTACACCTTC
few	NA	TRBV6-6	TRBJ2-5	CASSRQRREFQETQYF	TGTGCCAGCAGTCGCCAGCGGAGGGAATTCCAAGAGACCCAGTACTTC
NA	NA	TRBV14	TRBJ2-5	CASSYRQLQETQYF	TGTGCCAGCAGCTACAGACAGCTCCAAGAGACCCAGTACTTC
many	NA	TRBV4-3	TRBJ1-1	CASSRQHMNTEAFF	TGCGCCAGCAGCAGGCAACATATGAACACTGAAGCTTTCTTT
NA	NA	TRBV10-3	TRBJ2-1	CAISEAAQGRLSNEQFF	TGTGCCATCAGTGAAGCAGCCCAGGGGCGACTAAGCAATGAGCAGTTCTTC
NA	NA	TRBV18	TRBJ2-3	CASSPLNTGQDTQYF	TGTGCCAGCTCACCATTGAATACGGGGCAGGATACGCAGTATTTT
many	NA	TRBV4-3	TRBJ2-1	CASSQDTRVTYNEQFF	TGCGCCAGCAGCCAAGATACGAGGGTTACCTACAATGAGCAGTTCTTC